Listed below are T cell receptor beta chains from one sample, sequenced in a study of blood T cell repertoires in COVID-19. Clones were sequenced by immunoSEQ multiplex PCR, and TCRdb holds only the in-frame ones, with some missing. The table includes approximately 90,000 clones, about 83% detected once. Sequenced sample: peripheral blood. The source is a human donor in a cohort sampled during active COVID-19. Both conserved end residues are part of each CDR3. Fields, in order: D gene, V gene, clone size, J gene, CDR3 protein, CDR3 DNA. A D gene is named only where the DNA matches it firmly. Expanded clones are given a class, and other clones once, few, many or no size at all.

>NA|TRBV28|once|TRBJ2-7
CASSFSPSRGYEQYF
TGTGCCAGCAGTTTTAGTCCGTCCAGGGGATACGAGCAGTACTTC
>TRBD2|TRBV7-2|NA|TRBJ2-7
CASSLVWLAGGSEQYF
TGTGCCAGCAGCTTAGTTTGGCTAGCGGGAGGTAGCGAGCAGTACTTC
>TRBD1|TRBV28|NA|TRBJ2-2
CASTLKGGQGSGELFF
TGTGCCAGCACCCTAAAAGGGGGCCAAGGGTCCGGGGAGCTGTTTTTT
>TRBD1|TRBV6-6|NA|TRBJ2-1
CASTGQYEQFF
TGTGCCAGCACGGGACAGTATGAGCAGTTCTTC
>NA|TRBV24-1|NA|TRBJ1-4
CATGDGGTAEKLFF
TGTGCCACCGGGGACGGGGGGACGGCTGAAAAACTGTTTTTT
>TRBD1|TRBV3-1/TRBV3-2|NA|TRBJ2-7
CASSQVRQGTYEQYF
TGTGCCAGCAGCCAAGTGCGACAGGGGACATACGAGCAGTACTTC
>TRBD2|TRBV7-7|NA|TRBJ2-1
CASSPVSGGNNEQFF
TGTGCTAGCAGCCCTGTGAGCGGGGGAAACAATGAGCAGTTCTTC
>NA|TRBV12-1|NA|TRBJ1-2
CASSFGAGTGTKGYTF
NA
>TRBD2|TRBV27|NA|TRBJ2-2
CASRDSGRAGELFF
TGTGCCAGCAGGGACAGCGGGAGGGCCGGGGAGCTGTTTTTT
>NA|TRBV3-1/TRBV3-2|NA|TRBJ1-1
CASSHLPGGNTEAFF
TGTGCCAGCAGCCACCTCCCGGGGGGAAACACTGAAGCTTTCTTT
>NA|TRBV5-6|many|TRBJ1-4
CASSSQGWGNEKLFF
TGTGCCAGCAGCTCACAGGGTTGGGGTAATGAAAAACTGTTTTTT
>NA|TRBV27|NA|TRBJ2-7
CASSLRTGPLGGQYF
TGTGCCAGCAGTTTAAGGACGGGCCCCCTCGGAGGGCAGTACTTC
>TRBD1|TRBV19|NA|TRBJ1-1
CASSPEDRGATEAFF
TGTGCCAGTAGTCCAGAGGACAGGGGCGCAACTGAAGCTTTCTTT
>TRBD2|TRBV19|NA|TRBJ2-1
CASSISGTRVSNEQFF
TGTGCCAGTAGTATTTCTGGGACTAGGGTAAGCAATGAGCAGTTCTTC
>TRBD2|TRBV20-1|NA|TRBJ2-5
CSASLLAGLETQYF
TGCAGTGCTAGTTTGTTAGCGGGATTGGAGACCCAGTACTTC
>NA|TRBV5-6|NA|TRBJ2-7
CASSFSRQLPYEQYF
TGTGCCAGCAGCTTTAGCCGACAGCTACCCTACGAGCAGTACTTC
>NA|TRBV18|once|TRBJ2-5
CASSPRQVNQETQYF
TGTGCCAGCTCACCGAGACAGGTCAACCAAGAGACCCAGTACTTC
>NA|TRBV27|NA|TRBJ2-3
CASSPGDLLVTDTQYF
TGTGCCAGCAGTCCCGGTGATCTGCTAGTAACAGATACGCAGTATTTT
>TRBD2|TRBV2|NA|TRBJ2-3
CASSRTSGTDTQYF
TGTGCCAGCAGTCGGACTAGCGGCACAGATACGCAGTATTTT
>NA|TRBV5-4|NA|TRBJ2-5
CASSLWGSRIEETQYF
TGTGCCAGCAGCCTCTGGGGCTCCAGAATCGAAGAGACCCAGTACTTC
>TRBD1|TRBV19|NA|TRBJ2-2
CASSKRGTGAIVTGELFF
TGTGCCAGTAGCAAGAGAGGGACAGGTGCCATAGTCACCGGGGAGCTGTTTTTT
>NA|TRBV21-1|NA|TRBJ2-3
CASSKVRGSEDTQYF
TGTGCCAGCAGCAAAGTACGGGGATCGGAAGATACGCAGTATTTT
>TRBD2|TRBV19|NA|TRBJ2-3
CATSGLSRITDTQYF
TGTGCCACCTCGGGACTATCTCGGATCACAGATACGCAGTATTTT
>TRBD2|TRBV10-1|NA|TRBJ2-5
CASSESRREVVRETQYF
TGCGCCAGCAGTGAGTCGAGGCGGGAGGTCGTCCGAGAGACCCAGTACTTC
>TRBD1|TRBV28|NA|TRBJ1-2
CASSDRVYGYTF
TGTGCCAGCAGTGACAGGGTTTATGGCTACACCTTC
>NA|TRBV5-1|NA|TRBJ1-1
CASSRNTEAFF
TGCGCCAGCAGCCGGAACACTGAAGCTTTCTTT
>NA|TRBV19|NA|TRBJ1-1
CASSTSGTQGEAFF
TGTGCCAGTAGTACTTCCGGGACCCAGGGGGAAGCTTTCTTT
>NA|TRBV28|NA|TRBJ2-7
CASSTHEQYF
TGTGCCAGCAGCACACACGAGCAGTACTTC
>TRBD2|TRBV3-1/TRBV3-2|NA|TRBJ2-5
CASRLLAVTQETQYF
TGTGCCAGCAGACTTCTAGCGGTAACCCAAGAGACCCAGTACTTC
>NA|TRBV7-8|NA|TRBJ2-7
CASRHPTGTGGNEQYF
TGTGCCAGCAGGCACCCAACCGGGACGGGGGGCAACGAGCAGTACTTC
>TRBD1|TRBV28|NA|TRBJ1-5
CASSRGDRYNQPQHF
TGTGCCAGCAGTCGAGGGGACAGGTACAATCAGCCCCAGCATTTT
>NA|TRBV5-3|NA|TRBJ2-3
CARSLLGDRRDTQYF
TGTGCCAGAAGCTTGCTGGGAGACCGACGGGATACGCAGTATTTT
>NA|TRBV7-6|NA|TRBJ1-1
CASSLGLGVLNTEAFF
TGTGCCAGCAGCTTAGGGTTAGGGGTTCTGAACACTGAAGCTTTCTTT
>NA|TRBV28|NA|TRBJ1-6
CASSLPGQNVNSPLHF
TGTGCCAGCAGTTTACCCGGACAGAATGTTAATTCACCCCTCCACTTT
>NA|TRBV12-3/TRBV12-4|NA|TRBJ2-7
CASSRGHGYEQYF
TGTGCCAGCAGTAGGGGACACGGCTACGAGCAGTACTTC
>NA|TRBV6-2/TRBV6-3|once|TRBJ2-4
CASSPSRLAKNIQYF
TGTGCCAGCAGTCCCTCCCGACTAGCCAAAAACATTCAGTACTTC
>TRBD2|TRBV14|NA|TRBJ2-1
CASSHGLAGGAVEQFF
TGTGCCAGCAGCCACGGACTAGCGGGGGGAGCCGTGGAGCAGTTCTTC
>NA|TRBV25-1|NA|TRBJ2-5
CASSVAGPETQYF
TGTGCCAGCAGTGTGGCAGGGCCAGAGACCCAGTACTTC
>NA|TRBV3-1/TRBV3-2|NA|TRBJ2-1
CASSPGGVIDEQFF
TGTGCCAGCAGCCCCGGAGGGGTTATCGATGAGCAGTTCTTC
>NA|TRBV5-1|NA|TRBJ1-4
CASSPEGVNEKLFF
TGCGCCAGCAGTCCCGAAGGGGTGAATGAAAAACTGTTTTTT
>TRBD2|TRBV11-2|NA|TRBJ2-3
CASSLRIAGGVADTQYF
TGTGCCAGCAGCTTGCGAATAGCGGGAGGGGTTGCAGATACGCAGTATTTT
>TRBD1|TRBV4-1|NA|TRBJ1-2
CASSPGGPANYGYTF
TGCGCCAGCAGCCCAGGGGGCCCAGCTAACTATGGCTACACCTTC
>TRBD1|TRBV19|NA|TRBJ1-6
CASSFGTGYNSPLHF
TGTGCCAGTAGTTTCGGGACAGGCTATAATTCACCCCTCCACTTT
>NA|TRBV28|NA|TRBJ2-2
CASSLLAEVTGELFF
TGTGCCAGCAGTTTATTGGCAGAAGTCACCGGGGAGCTGTTTTTT
>NA|TRBV7-2|NA|TRBJ2-3
CASSLAPPLPGITDTQYF
TGTGCCAGCAGCTTAGCGCCTCCTTTGCCAGGAATTACAGATACGCAGTATTTT
>TRBD2|TRBV28|NA|TRBJ2-2
CASSAPGGDTGELFF
TGTGCCAGCAGTGCCCCTGGGGGGGACACCGGGGAGCTGTTTTTT
>NA|TRBV28|NA|TRBJ2-7
CASSFQGGWSVGGYEQYF
TGTGCCAGCAGTTTTCAGGGGGGATGGTCAGTGGGAGGCTACGAGCAGTACTTC
>TRBD1|TRBV7-6|once|TRBJ2-1
CASSSRWSGQGNNEQFF
TGTGCCAGCAGCTCCCGGTGGAGTGGACAGGGCAACAATGAGCAGTTCTTC
>TRBD1|TRBV5-4|NA|TRBJ1-3
CASSTGQGAARNTIYF
TGTGCCAGCAGCACGGGACAGGGGGCGGCTAGGAACACCATATATTTT
>TRBD1|TRBV19|NA|TRBJ2-3
CASSRTPGQRTDTQYF
TGTGCCAGTAGTAGAACACCGGGACAGCGCACAGATACGCAGTATTTT
>TRBD1|TRBV7-3|NA|TRBJ2-2
CASSSDRVVRELFF
TGTGCCAGCAGCTCCGACAGGGTAGTACGGGAGCTGTTTTTT
>NA|TRBV27|NA|TRBJ2-5
CASSLYPGETQYF
TGTGCCAGCAGTTTATATCCGGGGGAGACCCAGTACTTC
>TRBD2|TRBV3-1/TRBV3-2|NA|TRBJ2-1
CASSLTSGSSAQAKSSSYNEQFF
TGTGCCAGCAGCCTGACTAGCGGGAGCTCCGCCCAGGCCAAATCGAGCTCCTACAATGAGCAGTTCTTC
>TRBD1|TRBV28|NA|TRBJ1-5
CASSLSPWTGYSGQPQHF
TGTGCCAGCAGTTTATCTCCCTGGACAGGGTATAGCGGGCAGCCCCAGCATTTT
>TRBD1|TRBV4-2|NA|TRBJ1-2
CASSPGGGNYGYTF
TGTGCCAGCAGCCCTGGAGGGGGCAACTATGGCTACACCTTC
>TRBD1|TRBV18|once|TRBJ2-7
CASSPPAGTGAYEQYF
TGTGCCAGCTCACCACCGGCCGGGACAGGGGCCTACGAGCAGTACTTC
>NA|TRBV2|NA|TRBJ2-3
CASLRLTDTQYF
TGTGCCAGTTTAAGACTGACAGATACGCAGTATTTT
>NA|TRBV19|NA|TRBJ1-6
CASGPDSHNSPLHF
TGTGCCAGTGGACCGGACAGTCATAATTCACCCCTCCACTTT
>TRBD2|TRBV15|once|TRBJ2-7
CATSGRTSGIYEQYF
TGTGCCACCAGCGGTAGGACTAGCGGGATCTACGAGCAGTACTTC